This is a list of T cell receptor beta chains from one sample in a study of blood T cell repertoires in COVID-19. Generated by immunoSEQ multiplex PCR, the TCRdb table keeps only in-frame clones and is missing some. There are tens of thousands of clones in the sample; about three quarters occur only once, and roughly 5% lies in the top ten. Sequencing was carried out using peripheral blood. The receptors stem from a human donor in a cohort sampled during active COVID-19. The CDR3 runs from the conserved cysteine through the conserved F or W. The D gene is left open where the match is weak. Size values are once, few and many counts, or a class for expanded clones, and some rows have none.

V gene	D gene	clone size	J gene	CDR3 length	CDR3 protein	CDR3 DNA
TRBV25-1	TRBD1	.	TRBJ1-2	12	CASRQTGYGYTF	TGTGCCAGCAGACAGACAGGGTACGGCTACACCTTC
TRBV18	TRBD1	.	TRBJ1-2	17	CASSPLGTEGGNYGYTF	TGTGCCAGCTCACCTCTTGGGACAGAGGGGGGTAACTATGGCTACACCTTC
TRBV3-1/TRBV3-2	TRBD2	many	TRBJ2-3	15	CASSKTGTSGRTQYF	TGTGCCAGCAGCAAAACCGGGACTAGCGGAAGAACGCAGTATTTT
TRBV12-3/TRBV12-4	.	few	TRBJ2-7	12	CASSLWSYEQYF	TGTGCCAGCAGTTTGTGGAGCTACGAGCAGTACTTC
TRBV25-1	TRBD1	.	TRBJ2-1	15	CASSPTGQGGNEQFF	TGTGCCAGCAGTCCCACGGGACAGGGGGGGAATGAGCAGTTCTTC
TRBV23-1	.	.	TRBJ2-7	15	CASSPNREKSYEQYF	TGCGCCAGCAGTCCAAACAGGGAAAAGTCCTACGAGCAGTACTTC
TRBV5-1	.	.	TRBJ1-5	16	CASSLGLGGNNQPQHF	TGCGCCAGCAGCTTGGGGCTGGGGGGAAACAATCAGCCCCAGCATTTT
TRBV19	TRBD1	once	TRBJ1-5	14	CASSITGGGQPQHF	TGTGCCAGTAGTATTACAGGGGGCGGTCAGCCCCAGCATTTT
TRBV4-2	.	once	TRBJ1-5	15	CASRRNRESNQPQHF	TGTGCCAGCAGACGGAACCGGGAAAGCAATCAGCCCCAGCATTTT
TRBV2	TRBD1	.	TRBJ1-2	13	CASRADRDYGYTF	TGTGCCAGCAGGGCCGACAGGGACTATGGCTACACCTTC
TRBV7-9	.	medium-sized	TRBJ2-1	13	CASSFSGRPEQFF	TGTGCCAGCAGCTTTAGTGGCAGGCCTGAGCAGTTCTTC
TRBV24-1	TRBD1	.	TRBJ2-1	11	CATGTALEEFF	TGTGCCACCGGGACAGCCCTTGAAGAGTTCTTC